Listed below are T cell receptor beta chains from one sample, sequenced in a study of patients and donors after allogeneic stem cell transplantation. TCRdb reanalysed the RT-PCR reads using MiXCR and keeps one entry per CDR3 protein. The sample includes approximately 98,000 distinct CDR3 sequences, around 36% of them seen just once. Sequencing was carried out using blood, either unsorted or a sorted T cell fraction (not recorded which). The origin of the receptors is a human donor who was either an allogeneic HSCT recipient or a stem cell or donor lymphocyte infusion donor (not recorded which). It is not recorded whose cells these are; they may come from a transplant donor. Each CDR3 is given with its conserved first and last residue. A D gene is named only where the DNA matches it firmly. Clone size is given for some rows only: seen once, a few or many times, or a class if the clone is expanded.

TRBV4-2	.	.	TRBJ2-5	TGTGCCAGCAGCCAAGGAACTTGGGATGTGGAGACCCAGTACTTC	CASSQGTWDVETQYF
TRBV7-6	.	.	TRBJ1-1	TGTGCCAGCAGCTTAGGTAGTCAGATGAACACTGAAGCTTTCTTT	CASSLGSQMNTEAFF
TRBV25-1	.	.	TRBJ1-4	TGTGCCAGCAGTGGAGCAGGAGCAACTAATGAAAAACTGTTTTTT	CASSGAGATNEKLFF
TRBV20-1	.	few	TRBJ1-5	TGCAGTGCGAGGGAGGTCTATAGCAATCAGCCCCAGCATTTT	CSAREVYSNQPQHF
TRBV6-2/TRBV6-3	.	.	TRBJ1-4	TGTGCCAGCAGCCACGGACAAGTGGGAGAAAAACTGTTTTTT	CASSHGQVGEKLFF
TRBV20-1	TRBD1	few	TRBJ1-1	TGCAGTGCTAGGATCAGGGGGCGGGTTACTGAAGCTTTCTTT	CSARIRGRVTEAFF
TRBV7-2	.	.	TRBJ1-2	TGTGCCAGCAGCTTATGGGTTTTCCGGGACCCCCATGGCTACACCTTC	CASSLWVFRDPHGYTF
TRBV18	.	.	TRBJ1-1	TGTGCCAGCTCAGGGGCGCGTCTAAATCTTTTGGCTGAAGCTTTCTTT	CASSGARLNLLAEAFF
TRBV12-3/TRBV12-4	.	.	TRBJ1-1	TGTGCCAGCATGGCAGGCCCTCTGAACACTGAAGCTTTCTTT	CASMAGPLNTEAFF
TRBV12-3/TRBV12-4	TRBD1	.	TRBJ2-3	TGTGCCAGCAGTTTAGGGGACAGTAGCACAGATACGCAGTATTTT	CASSLGDSSTDTQYF
TRBV6-6	TRBD1	.	TRBJ1-5	TGTGCCAGCAGCCAACAGGGGCTGAAGAATCAGCCCCAGCATTTT	CASSQQGLKNQPQHF
TRBV6-5	TRBD1	many	TRBJ1-2	TGTGCCAGCAGTATCCAGACAGGGACAATTTATGGCTACACCTTC	CASSIQTGTIYGYTF
TRBV3-1	TRBD1	.	TRBJ1-2	TGTGCCAGCAGCCAACTCCAGGGACAGGGTAATGGCTACACCTTC	CASSQLQGQGNGYTF
TRBV13	.	.	TRBJ2-1	TGTGCCAGCAGCCAAACACGGGGGAAGTACAATGAGCAGTTCTTC	CASSQTRGKYNEQFF
TRBV7-2	.	.	TRBJ2-1	TGTGCCAGCAGCCGCCAGGTCGGGAGTGGTTTGGACAATGAGCAGTTCTTC	CASSRQVGSGLDNEQFF
TRBV7-9	.	.	TRBJ2-7	TGTGCCAGCAGCTCTCCCCTCGTGGAGCAGTACTTC	CASSSPLVEQYF
TRBV5-1	.	.	TRBJ1-1	TGCGCCAGCACCTACCGGGCGCGCACTGAAGCTTTCTTT	CASTYRARTEAFF
TRBV29-1	TRBD2	.	TRBJ2-7	TGCAGCGTTGATGGGAGGGACGAGCAGTACTTC	CSVDGRDEQYF
TRBV5-1	.	.	TRBJ2-2	TGCGCGATGGGTGAAGGAGGGACCGGGGAGCTGTTTTTT	CAMGEGGTGELFF
TRBV7-6	.	.	TRBJ2-3	TGTGCCAGCAGCTTAGGAATGGTAGCGGCGACAGATACGCAGTATTTT	CASSLGMVAATDTQYF
TRBV6-5	.	.	TRBJ2-7	TGTGCCAGCAGTTACCGGGGGCGTAGGTACGAGCAGTACTTC	CASSYRGRRYEQYF
TRBV5-6	TRBD1	few	TRBJ2-5	TGTGCCAGCAGCTTGGGGGACAGGGGGCCAGAGACCCAGTACTTC	CASSLGDRGPETQYF
TRBV5-1	.	.	TRBJ2-1	TGCGCCAGCAGCTTGGGGGACTTGGATTTGGGTGAGCAGTTCTTC	CASSLGDLDLGEQFF
TRBV5-4	TRBD2	few	TRBJ2-1	TGTGCCAGCAGCTTCCACAGCGGGAGGTACAATGAGCAGTTCTTC	CASSFHSGRYNEQFF
TRBV5-1	.	.	TRBJ2-3	TGCGCCAGCAGCAGAAACCAGGGAGTTACGCAGTATTTT	CASSRNQGVTQYF
TRBV24-1	.	few	TRBJ1-5	TGTGCCACCAGTGGCACAGGCAATCAGCCCCAGCATTTT	CATSGTGNQPQHF
TRBV6-5	.	few	TRBJ1-1	TGTGCCAGCAGTTACCTAGGGGGGATGAACACTGAAGCTTTCTTT	CASSYLGGMNTEAFF
TRBV27	.	few	TRBJ1-3	TGTGCCAGCAGTACCGACTTACGAAAGGGAAACACCATATATTTT	CASSTDLRKGNTIYF
TRBV28	.	few	TRBJ2-7	TGTGCCAGCAGTTTACCCACAGGGAATAGGTACGAGCAGTACTTC	CASSLPTGNRYEQYF
TRBV2	.	few	TRBJ1-4	TGTGCCAGCAGTGGGGGCCCGGTGCCGAAGGTGATCACTAATGAAAAACTGTTTTTT	CASSGGPVPKVITNEKLFF
TRBV27	TRBD1	.	TRBJ1-4	TGTGCCAGCAGCTACAGGGGGCCAACTAATGAAAAACTGTTTTTT	CASSYRGPTNEKLFF
TRBV25-1	TRBD2	few	TRBJ2-7	TGTGCCAGCAGTGAAGGACTAGCCTACGAGCAGTACTTC	CASSEGLAYEQYF
TRBV7-9	.	.	TRBJ1-2	TGTGCCAGCAGCTTGATCGATGGCTACACCTTC	CASSLIDGYTF
TRBV12-3/TRBV12-4	.	few	TRBJ2-2	TGTGCCAGCAGTTTTTGGGCCGGGGAGCTGTTTTTT	CASSFWAGELFF
TRBV28	.	once	TRBJ1-5	TGTGCCAGCAGTGGACGGCGTACAGGGCGCAATCAGCCCCAGCATTTT	CASSGRRTGRNQPQHF
TRBV12-3/TRBV12-4	.	few	TRBJ1-2	TGTGCCAGCAGTCCTCGGAAGAACTGGGGCTACACCTTC	CASSPRKNWGYTF
TRBV12-3/TRBV12-4	TRBD1	.	TRBJ1-3	TGTGCCAGCAGCTGGGACAGCGGAAACACCATATATTTT	CASSWDSGNTIYF
TRBV2	TRBD1	.	TRBJ2-5	TGTGCCAGCCCGGGACAGGGGGAAGAGACCCAGTACTTC	CASPGQGEETQYF
TRBV7-9	.	few	TRBJ1-2	TGTGCCAGCAGCTTAGCTGACGGCTACACCTTC	CASSLADGYTF
TRBV12-3/TRBV12-4	.	few	TRBJ1-4	TGTGCCAGCAGTTTAGGTGACAGTAATGAAAAACTGTTTTTT	CASSLGDSNEKLFF
TRBV7-9	TRBD1	few	TRBJ1-1	TGTGCCAGCAGCTTAATTGGCGGGACAGAGCAAGCTTTCTTT	CASSLIGGTEQAFF
TRBV20-1	.	.	TRBJ1-1	TGCAGTGCTAGAGGACCGAGCGACACTGAAGCTTTCTTT	CSARGPSDTEAFF
TRBV12-3/TRBV12-4	TRBD2	once	TRBJ2-3	TGTGCCAGCAGCAGCGGGACTAGCGGGACCCTTGATACGCAGTATTTT	CASSSGTSGTLDTQYF
TRBV12-3/TRBV12-4	TRBD1	few	TRBJ1-4	TGTGCCAGCAGTTTTATCGCCCTCGGGACAGGAAGCCAGCCAGTAGAAAAACTGTTTTTT	CASSFIALGTGSQPVEKLFF
TRBV7-9	.	many	TRBJ1-1	TGTGCCAGCAGGACAGGGAACACTGAAGCTTTCTTT	CASRTGNTEAFF
TRBV11-2	.	once	TRBJ2-3	TGTGCCAGCAGCAGCGGTGGGGGGGCAGTCGCTAGCACAGATACGCAGTATTTT	CASSSGGGAVASTDTQYF
TRBV5-5	.	.	TRBJ1-4	TGTGCCAGCAGCTTCCCCAACGAAAAACTGTTTTTT	CASSFPNEKLFF
TRBV19	TRBD1	few	TRBJ1-4	TGTGCCAGCCGGCCCCAGGGGGCAGGAGACGAAAAACTGTTTTTT	CASRPQGAGDEKLFF
TRBV20-1	.	few	TRBJ2-7	TGCAGTGCTAGATCACTACAGTTTCCCTACGAGCAGTACTTC	CSARSLQFPYEQYF
TRBV5-6	TRBD1	many	TRBJ1-2	TGTGCCAGCAGTCGGGACAGGGACTATGGCTACACCTTC	CASSRDRDYGYTF
TRBV25-1	TRBD1	.	TRBJ1-5	TGTGCCAGCAGTGAATTGGCGAGACAGGGGGATCAGCCCCAGCATTTT	CASSELARQGDQPQHF